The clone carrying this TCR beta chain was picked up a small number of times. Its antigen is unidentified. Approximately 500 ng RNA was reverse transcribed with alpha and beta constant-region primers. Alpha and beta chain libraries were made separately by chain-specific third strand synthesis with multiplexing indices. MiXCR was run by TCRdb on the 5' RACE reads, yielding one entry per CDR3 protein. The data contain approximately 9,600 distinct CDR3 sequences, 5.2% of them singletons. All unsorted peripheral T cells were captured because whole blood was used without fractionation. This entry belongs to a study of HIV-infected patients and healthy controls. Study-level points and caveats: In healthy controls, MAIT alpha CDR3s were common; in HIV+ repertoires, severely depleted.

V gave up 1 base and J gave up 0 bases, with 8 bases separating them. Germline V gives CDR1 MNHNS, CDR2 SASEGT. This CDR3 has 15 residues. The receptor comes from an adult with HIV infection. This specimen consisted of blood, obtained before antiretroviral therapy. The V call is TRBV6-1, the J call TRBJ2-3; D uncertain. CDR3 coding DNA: TGTGCCAGCAGTGAAGTAGTTCTTAGCACAGATACGCAGTATTTT. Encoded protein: CASSEVVLSTDTQYF.